The 26 T cell receptor beta chains below were found in one sample sequenced in a study of T cells in lung cancer brain metastases. Some clones are missing from TCRdb's copy, which holds only in-frame ones; the method was immunoSEQ multiplex PCR. The sample lists approximately 5,500 clones; more than 80% were seen once. Source material: tumor tissue from a brain metastasis. These receptors were taken from a man in his forties or fifties with non-small cell lung cancer that had spread to the brain.

The CDR3 DNA reads as TGTGCCAGCAGCTTAGACATAAACACCGGGGAGCTGTTTTTT. It specifies CASSLDINTGELFF. V is TRBV7-2 and J is TRBJ2-2, with unresolved D. Trimming stripped 1 base from V and 2 bases from J, with 5 bases between. Germline CDR1 SGHTA, CDR2 FQGNSA. The CDR3 spans 14 residues. The whole variable domain, filled in from reference TRBV7-2 and TRBJ2-2, reads GAGVSQSPSNKVTEKGKDVELRCDPISGHTALYWYRQSLGQGLEFLIYFQGNSAPDKSGLPSDRFSAERTGGSVSTLTIQRTQQEDSAVYLCASSLDINTGELFFGEGSRLTVL.

This clone was counted between two and nine times. This chain links TRBV18 with TRBJ1-4; D unresolved. Germline V CDR1 and CDR2: KGHSH, LQKENI. Trimming shortened V by 2 bases and J by 6 bases, and 13 bases separated the two germline ends. This CDR3 spans 15 amino acids. The DNA of the CDR3 is TGTGCCAGCTCACCAAATGCGAAGGCGGATGAAAAACTGTTTTTT. Amino acid sequence: CASSPNAKADEKLFF.

V usage is TRBV30 and J usage is TRBJ2-7; TRBD1 might be the D (5 bases). Germline CDR1 is GTSNPN and CDR2 is SVGIG (reference sequence). Trimming removed 4 bases at V and 0 bases at J, with 10 bases between. The CDR3 contains 13 residues. The CDR3 DNA reads as TGTGCCTGGAATCAGGGAACCTCCTACGAGCAGTACTTC. Protein: CAWNQGTSYEQYF.

Only a few counts were recorded for this clone. The chain recombines TRBV30 with TRBJ1-1; D gene ambiguous. V lost 4 bases and J 6 bases, leaving 12 bases between the germline ends. Germline CDR1 is GTSNPN and CDR2 is SVGIG (reference sequence). CDR3 length: 12 residues. The CDR3 bases are TGTGCCTGGACTTCGGGTTTCTCTGAAGCTTTCTTT. It yields the protein CAWTSGFSEAFF.

The rearrangement uses TRBV2 and TRBJ2-5; D ambiguous. CDR1 is SNHLY, CDR2 FYNNEI, per germline. The CDR3 has 13 amino acids. Trimming stripped 6 bases from V and 5 bases from J, with 13 bases between. The CDR3 protein is CASSPPGGETQYF. The DNA for the CDR3 is TGTGCCAGCAGCCCCCCAGGTGGGGAGACCCAGTACTTC.

This chain uses TRBV30 with TRBJ1-3; D gene unclear. CDR3 length equals 13 residues. Germline V gene lookup returns CDR1 GTSNPN and CDR2 SVGIG (reference sequence). V lost 3 bases and J 4 bases, leaving 10 bases between the germline ends. The CDR3: CAWRVGGGNTIYF. For the CDR3, the DNA is TGTGCCTGGAGGGTAGGAGGCGGAAACACCATATATTTT.

This chain connects TRBV5-5 to TRBJ2-1; no clear D. Germline CDR1 is SGHKS and CDR2 is YYEKEE (reference sequence). The V end lost 1 base, the J end lost 4 bases, and 15 bases lay between the germline ends. This CDR3 region has 16 residues. The CDR3 region has the DNA TGTGCCAGCAGCTTGAGAGCCAGAGTTGATTACAATGAGCAGTTCTTC. Translating gives CASSLRARVDYNEQFF.

V gene TRBV7-9 combines with J gene TRBJ1-1; D is uncertain. Germline assignment: CDR1 SEHNR and CDR2 FQNEAQ (reference sequence). There are 13 residues in the CDR3. V lost 0 bases and J lost 10, with 12 bases in between. The CDR3 reads CASSLARLEGAFF. The DNA for the CDR3 is TGTGCCAGCAGCTTAGCCCGACTCGAGGGAGCTTTCTTT.

A few counts support this clone. This rearrangement joins TRBV9 to TRBJ2-7; 7 nucleotides align to TRBD1. There are 16 residues in the CDR3. Germline V gene lookup returns CDR1 SGDLS and CDR2 YYNGEE. Losses at the gene ends were 3 bases for V and 5 bases for J; bases not matched to a gene: 14. The CDR3 DNA sequence: TGTGCCAGCAGCGAAGATGGACAGGCCAGGGTTGACGAGCAGTACTTC. Its protein is CASSEDGQARVDEQYF.

The chain is built from TRBV30 and TRBJ2-3; D gene uncertain. Per the germline V gene, CDR1 is GTSNPN and CDR2 is SVGIG (reference sequence). This CDR3 contains 15 residues. V lost 6 bases and J lost 2, with 18 bases in between. In DNA form, the CDR3 reads TGTGCCTGTACCTATCGAAGCTCCTTCACAGATACGCAGTATTTT. Translating gives CACTYRSSFTDTQYF.

J is TRBJ2-1 and V is TRBV7-2; D is uncertain. Trimming removed 1 base from V and 5 bases from J, with 3 bases in between. Per germline, CDR1 SGHTA and CDR2 FQGNSA. The CDR3 runs to 12 residues. CDR3 coding DNA: TGTGCCAGCAGCTTAGGCAACAATGAGCAGTTCTTC. Translation gives CASSLGNNEQFF.

J is TRBJ2-3 and V is TRBV30; D is unresolved. V was pared by 0 bases and J by 11 bases, with 9 bases between. The V gene's germline CDR1 is GTSNPN and CDR2 SVGIG (reference sequence). There are 11 residues in the CDR3. The DNA for the CDR3 is TGTGCCTGGAGTGTGGGGAATTGGCAGTATTTT. As protein: CAWSVGNWQYF.

For the CDR3, the DNA is TGTGCCAGCAGTAAGCCCGCGTCAGGGGGCGACGGCTACACCTTC. Protein sequence: CASSKPASGGDGYTF. The chain links TRBV6-5 to TRBJ1-2, with TRBD1 matching over 8 bases. This CDR3 is 15 amino acids long. J was trimmed by 8 bases and V by 5 bases; bases with no gene match: 13. From germline, CDR1 is MNHEY and CDR2 SVGAGI.

A note on this clone: In the same sample, other DNA sequences code for this CDR3. V gene TRBV19 combines with J gene TRBJ1-2; tentative D call: TRBD1 (5 bases). V was trimmed by 5 bases and J by 4 bases, leaving 11 bases between them. The CDR3 sequence is 13 residues long. Germline V gene lookup returns CDR1 LNHDA and CDR2 SQIVND (reference sequence). CDR3 sequence: CASSPGNFYGYTF. The CDR3 DNA sequence: TGTGCCAGTAGTCCAGGGAATTTCTATGGCTACACCTTC.

The rearrangement joins TRBV5-5 to TRBJ2-2; D gene unclear. Germline V gene data show CDR1 as SGHKS and CDR2 as YYEKEE (reference sequence). V was clipped by 3 bases and J by 3 bases, with 6 bases between them. The CDR3 length is 13 residues. The CDR3 sequence is CASSSQDTGELFF. The DNA for the CDR3 is TGTGCCAGCAGCTCGCAAGACACCGGGGAGCTGTTTTTT. Looking up the rest from reference TRBV5-5 and TRBJ2-2 gives the full variable domain: DAGVTQSPTHLIKTRGQQVTLRCSPISGHKSVSWYQQVLGQGPQFIFQYYEKEERGRGNFPDRFSARQFPNYSSELNVNALLLGDSALYLCASSSQDTGELFFGEGSRLTVL.

Note on this clone: The germline gene is not matched at one end of the junction; a read error may be the cause. The chain has TRBV11-2 and TRBJ2-3, with D tentatively TRBD1 (6 bases). There are 15 residues in the CDR3. Germline assignment: CDR1 SGHAT and CDR2 FQNNGV. CDR3 DNA: TGTGCCAGCAGGTTAGGACAGTCGGGCACAGATACGCAGTATTTT. It specifies CASRLGQSGTDTQYF.

V usage is TRBV6-6 and J usage is TRBJ1-1; D is undetermined. This CDR3 contains 13 residues. The germline CDR1 and CDR2 sequences are MNHNY and SVGAGI (reference sequence). V was pared by 2 bases and J by 8 bases, with 12 bases between. DNA for the CDR3: TGTGCCAGCAGTTACAAGGATTTAGTAGAAGCTTTCTTT. Its protein product is CASSYKDLVEAFF.

For the CDR3, the DNA is TGTGCCAGCAGCTTAGCGTCTCTAAACACTGAAGCTTTCTTT. As protein: CASSLASLNTEAFF. The V gene is TRBV7-9, the J gene TRBJ1-1; no clear D gene. The germline V gene has CDR1 SEHNR and CDR2 FQNEAQ (reference sequence). V lost 0 bases to trimming and J lost 2 bases, with 7 bases between them. The CDR3 is 14 residues long.

The V gene is TRBV5-6, the J gene TRBJ1-5; 8 bases line up with TRBD1. With 2 bases clipped from V and 3 bases from J, the junction kept 4 bases outside the gene matches. CDR3 size: 15 residues. Germline V gene lookup returns CDR1 SGHDT and CDR2 YYEEEE. The CDR3 loop is CASSFQTGANQPQHF. In DNA, the CDR3 is TGTGCCAGCAGCTTTCAGACAGGGGCCAATCAGCCCCAGCATTTT.

J is TRBJ1-1 and V is TRBV30; D is perhaps TRBD1 (6 bases). The CDR3 loop spans 12 amino acids. The V gene's germline CDR1 is GTSNPN and CDR2 SVGIG (reference sequence). V was cut by 2 bases and J by 9 bases, with 13 bases left in between. The CDR3 nucleotides read TGTGCCTGGAGTAGCCTAGGGGGACAAGCTTTCTTT. Protein sequence: CAWSSLGGQAFF.

V is TRBV18 and J is TRBJ2-1; TRBD2 agrees at 7 bases. Trimming took 0 bases from V and 5 from J; bases not matched to a gene: 7. Germline assignment: CDR1 KGHSH and CDR2 LQKENI. The CDR3 has 16 amino acids. The CDR3 DNA is TGTGCCAGCTCACCACCTGCCAGCGGGGACGACAATGAGCAGTTCTTC. Translating gives CASSPPASGDDNEQFF.

The V call is TRBV5-1, the J call TRBJ2-3; 7 nucleotides match TRBD1. The CDR3 covers 15 residues. With 3 bases clipped from V and 2 bases from J, the junction kept 6 bases outside the gene matches. Germline CDR1 is SGHRS and CDR2 is YFSETQ. The CDR3 DNA is TGCGCCAGCAGCTCCACGGGACAGCTCACAGATACGCAGTATTTT. Translating it yields CASSSTGQLTDTQYF.

This chain joins TRBV6-6 and TRBJ1-2; TRBD1 matches at 7 bases. CDR3 length: 16 residues. Per germline, CDR1 MNHNY and CDR2 SVGAGI (reference sequence). With 5 bases clipped from V and 5 bases from J, the junction kept 14 bases outside the gene matches. CDR3 in amino acids: CASSAITGDFGYGYTF. As DNA, the CDR3 is TGTGCCAGCAGTGCGATCACAGGGGACTTTGGATATGGCTACACCTTC.

V is TRBV29-1 and J is TRBJ2-5; TRBD2 matches at 12 bases. V trimming: 0 bases; J trimming: 1 base; junction bases outside the gene matches: 3. Germline V gene sequence: CDR1 SQVTM, CDR2 ANQGSEA. The CDR3 length is 16 residues. DNA of the CDR3: TGCAGCGTTGAAGACAGGACTAGCGGGGTCCAAGAGACCCAGTACTTC. Protein: CSVEDRTSGVQETQYF.

The V call is TRBV7-9, the J call TRBJ2-3; 8 nucleotides line up with TRBD2. V trimming: 1 base; J trimming: 2 bases; junction bases outside the gene matches: 2. Per the germline V gene, CDR1 is SEHNR and CDR2 is FQNEAQ (reference sequence). CDR3 length: 15 amino acids. As DNA, the CDR3 is TGTGCCAGCAGCTTAGGGACTAGCTACACAGATACGCAGTATTTT. Amino acid sequence: CASSLGTSYTDTQYF. Full variable domain (missing parts from reference TRBV7-9 and TRBJ2-3): DTGVSQNPRHKITKRGQNVTFRCDPISEHNRLYWYRQTLGQGPEFLTYFQNEAQLEKSRLLSDRFSAERPKGSFSTLEIQRTEQGDSAMYLCASSLGTSYTDTQYFGPGTRLTVL.

The rearrangement uses TRBV7-2 and TRBJ1-3; D might be TRBD1 (5 bases). This CDR3 comprises 15 residues. The germline gives CDR1 SGHTA, CDR2 FQGNSA. The V end was cut by 1 base, the J end by 2 bases, with 9 bases between. As DNA, the CDR3 is TGTGCCAGCAGCTTAGAACCAGGGCCTGGAAACACCATATATTTT. Its translation is CASSLEPGPGNTIYF.